This T cell receptor (beta chain) came from a study of vaccination and CD4 T cells after COVID-19. Turning to the study itself: The convalescents included six males and four females, and among them two were Hispanic while seven were Caucasian. Overlapping peptides covering the spike proteins of SARS-CoV-2, HCoV-NL63, HCoV-OC43 and HCoV-229E were added to stimulate cells. Study conclusions and caveats: Within the convalescent patients, a median about 90% of the SARS-CoV-2-reactive clones were ones that appeared only post-vaccination.

Treatment described: approximately 10-day PBMC culture with coronavirus spike peptide pools or control peptides (ViraFEST assay). Germline CDR1 is LNHDA and CDR2 is SQIVND (reference sequence). J was trimmed by 5 bases and V by 0 bases; bases with no gene match: 12. There are 17 residues in the CDR3. This clonotype was found a few times. Its antigen is as yet unknown. Sequenced with the Oncomine TCR Beta short-read assay was DNA taken from cultured CD4+ T cells. CD4+ T cells were cultured, and genomic DNA was extracted from them. In TCRdb, the PCR reads were re-called with MiXCR into one record per CDR3 protein. The sample carries about 13,000 distinct CDR3 sequences, roughly 26% recorded once.

The chain has TRBV19 and TRBJ2-5, with 7 bases identical to TRBD2. The starting material was CD4+ T cells from blood, cultured in vitro, obtained before SARS-CoV-2 vaccination. The TCR originated in a human donor who received a COVID-19 vaccine. CDR3 DNA: TGTGCCAGTAGTATAGAACTCGGGACGGCTAGCGGCGAGACCCAGTACTTC. Encoded protein: CASSIELGTASGETQYF.